Here is one T cell receptor beta chain with its context. Antigen unknown. This sample was included in a study of tumor-infiltrating lymphocytes in primary liver carcinoma. Overall study context: Each sample had roughly 3.65 to 7.5 million productive TCRbeta reads regardless of tissue type. The study's findings and limits: Blood trailed tumors significantly in top-250-clone fraction (p = 0.039).

DNA and RNA were both co-extracted from approximately 20-30 mg of bulk tissue that had not been sorted. Total RNA (approximately 500 ng) served as template for TCR beta cDNA synthesis primed by a constant-region primer. Modified slightly, ARM-PCR produced TCR beta libraries over three nested multiplex PCR rounds. TCRdb reanalysed the multiplex PCR reads using MiXCR and keeps one entry per CDR3 protein. The table lists 90,000 to 100,000 distinct CDR3 sequences, 69% of them singletons. The origin of this receptor is a woman aged 55 to 70 with primary liver carcinoma and hepatitis B virus infection. The sequencing input was liver tumor tissue from sampling region 5. The subset: tumor region T5, tumor centre.

In DNA, the CDR3 is TGTGCCAGCAGCTTGGTCCCTACCTCCGATACGCAGTATTTT. Amino acid sequence: CASSLVPTSDTQYF. The chain combines TRBV5-4 with TRBJ2-3; no firm D call. CDR1 and CDR2 (germline): SGHNT, YYREEE (reference sequence). V lost 0 bases and J 6 bases, leaving 11 bases between the germline ends. This CDR3 has 14 residues.